A selection of T cell receptor beta chains follows, all from one sample in a study of Graves' ophthalmopathy and Graves' hyperthyroidism. TCRdb fed the multiplex PCR reads into MiXCR, producing one record per CDR3 protein. This table has about 550,000 distinct CDR3 sequences, 35% to 40% appearing once. Material: peripheral blood or thyroid tissue (not recorded which). The source of these receptors is an adult man with Graves' hyperthyroidism. Both conserved end residues are part of each CDR3. Fields, in order: V gene, J gene, D gene, clone size, CDR3 protein, CDR3 DNA. The D gene is left open where the match is weak. Size is stated for part of the rows, as once, few or many counts, or as a class when the clone is expanded.

>TRBV9|TRBJ1-4|-|-
CASSVGPGATNEKLFF
TGTGCCAGCAGCGTAGGTCCCGGTGCAACTAATGAAAAACTGTTTTTT
>TRBV7-3|TRBJ1-6|-|many
CASSFGGTDSPLHF
TGTGCCAGCAGCTTTGGGGGGACGGATTCACCCCTCCACTTT
>TRBV20-1|TRBJ2-3|-|-
CSAERASTDTQYF
TGCAGTGCTGAGCGGGCGAGCACAGATACGCAGTATTTT
>TRBV10-3|TRBJ1-4|-|few
CAIPKPHRKKVWREKLFF
TGTGCCATCCCAAAACCCCACAGGAAGAAAGTTTGGAGGGAAAAACTGTTTTTT
>TRBV3-1|TRBJ1-6|-|few
CASSQRGSPLHF
TGTGCCAGCAGCCAACGAGGGTCACCCCTCCACTTT
>TRBV6-6|TRBJ1-2|-|many
CASTQQEISGYTF
TGTGCCAGCACTCAACAGGAGATAAGTGGCTACACCTTC
>TRBV28|TRBJ1-1|-|many
CASSLDRLEAFF
TGTGCCAGCAGTCTTGACAGGCTTGAAGCTTTCTTT
>TRBV11-1|TRBJ1-1|-|-
CASSSYPGQANTEAFF
TGTGCCAGCAGCTCCTACCCGGGACAAGCGAACACTGAAGCTTTCTTT
>TRBV20-1|TRBJ1-1|-|many
CSARPSYSTEAFF
TGCAGTGCTAGACCCTCGTACTCCACTGAAGCTTTCTTT
>TRBV7-9|TRBJ2-2|-|-
CASSFRDGWPTGELFF
TGTGCCAGCAGCTTCCGGGACGGTTGGCCCACCGGGGAGCTGTTTTTT
>TRBV29-1|TRBJ2-6|-|-
CSVDRTQGSSGANVLTF
TGCAGCGTTGACCGAACGCAGGGGAGCTCTGGGGCCAACGTCCTGACTTTC
>TRBV2|TRBJ1-1|-|-
CASSERTLRAEAFF
TGTGCCAGCAGTGAACGCACGCTGAGGGCGGAAGCTTTCTTT
>TRBV5-1|TRBJ2-5|TRBD2|few
CASSLEGSGVRETQYF
TGCGCCAGCAGCTTGGAGGGTAGCGGGGTTCGCGAGACCCAGTACTTC
>TRBV7-9|TRBJ2-7|TRBD1|many
CASSSGTGGPTYEQYF
TGTGCCAGCAGCTCAGGGACAGGCGGACCGACCTACGAGCAGTACTTC
>TRBV6-5|TRBJ2-2|-|few
CASSYGRAQTGELFF
TGTGCCAGCAGTTACGGCCGAGCTCAGACCGGGGAGCTGTTTTTT
>TRBV12-3/TRBV12-4|TRBJ1-6|TRBD1|few
CASSFPGTGALSSSYNSPLHF
TGTGCCAGCAGTTTTCCCGGGACAGGGGCCTTGTCGAGCTCCTATAATTCACCCCTCCACTTT
>TRBV5-8|TRBJ2-7|-|many
CASSNRGLLTYEQYF
TGTGCCAGCAGTAACCGCGGACTCCTGACCTACGAGCAGTACTTC
>TRBV20-1|TRBJ2-7|TRBD2|-
CSASGASGVYEQYF
TGCAGTGCTAGCGGGGCTAGCGGGGTTTACGAGCAGTACTTC
>TRBV25-1|TRBJ2-3|TRBD2|-
CASRDFRTSGGTDTQYF
TGTGCCAGCCGGGACTTTCGGACTAGCGGGGGAACAGATACGCAGTATTTT
>TRBV6-5|TRBJ2-2|-|-
CASSEWAGELFF
TGTGCCAGCAGTGAATGGGCAGGGGAGCTGTTTTTT
>TRBV30|TRBJ1-6|-|-
CAWSVTVYNSPLHF
TGTGCCTGGAGTGTGACGGTCTATAATTCACCCCTCCACTTT
>TRBV7-9|TRBJ1-1|-|few
CASSLGTGGHTEAFF
TGTGCCAGCAGTTTAGGAACGGGGGGGCACACTGAAGCTTTCTTT
>TRBV7-9|TRBJ2-5|-|-
CASSLGQALQETQYF
TGTGCCAGCAGCTTGGGGCAGGCCCTCCAAGAGACCCAGTACTTC
>TRBV19|TRBJ1-5|-|many
CASSIILQPQHF
TGTGCCAGTAGTATCATCCTACAGCCCCAGCATTTT
>TRBV12-3/TRBV12-4|TRBJ1-1|-|-
CASSPQGDTEAFF
TGTGCCAGCAGCCCACAGGGAGACACTGAAGCTTTCTTT
>TRBV10-3|TRBJ2-7|TRBD2|-
CAIAAGGEDEQYF
TGTGCCATCGCCGCGGGAGGGGAGGACGAGCAGTACTTC
>TRBV4-1|TRBJ2-7|TRBD1|-
CASSWETGRREQYF
TGCGCCAGCAGCTGGGAGACAGGGCGTCGGGAGCAGTACTTC
>TRBV7-9|TRBJ2-2|-|-
CASSFGGGELFF
TGTGCCAGCAGCTTTGGAGGCGGGGAGCTGTTTTTT
>TRBV20-1|TRBJ1-3|TRBD1|many
CSIRGLGNTIYF
TGCAGTATCAGGGGGCTTGGAAACACCATATATTTT
>TRBV12-3/TRBV12-4|TRBJ2-7|-|-
CASSPARIPSYEQYF
TGTGCCAGCAGTCCCGCCCGAATTCCCTCCTACGAGCAGTACTTC
>TRBV7-2|TRBJ2-5|-|many
CASSLDGGSQETQYF
TGTGCCAGCAGCTTGGACGGTGGGAGTCAAGAGACCCAGTACTTC
>TRBV29-1|TRBJ1-1|-|many
CSVENTEAFF
TGCAGCGTGGAGAACACTGAAGCTTTCTTT
>TRBV2|TRBJ2-2|-|-
CASSSGHLGGSGELFF
TGTGCCAGCAGCTCCGGACACCTTGGGGGGTCCGGGGAGCTGTTTTTT
>TRBV3-1|TRBJ2-7|TRBD1|-
CASSQDRGVYEQYF
TGTGCCAGCAGCCAGGACAGGGGCGTCTACGAGCAGTACTTC
>TRBV19|TRBJ2-2|-|-
CASSITGAPGELFF
TGTGCCAGTAGTATCACGGGGGCTCCCGGGGAGCTGTTTTTT
>TRBV20-1|TRBJ1-1|-|few
CSAPTTGNTEAFF
TGCAGTGCTCCAACGACAGGGAACACTGAAGCTTTCTTT
>TRBV6-5|TRBJ1-3|-|-
CASSSGRQYSGNTIYF
TGTGCCAGCAGTTCTGGGCGACAGTACTCTGGAAACACCATATATTTT
>TRBV25-1|TRBJ2-1|TRBD1|-
CASSSRTGIDQLNEQFF
TGTGCCAGCAGTTCCCGGACAGGGATTGACCAACTGAATGAGCAGTTCTTC
>TRBV2|TRBJ1-6|-|few
CASSDRDGYNSPLHF
TGTGCCAGCAGTGATCGGGACGGGTATAATTCACCCCTCCACTTT
>TRBV9|TRBJ1-6|TRBD1|many
CASSTDRGPGTSPLHF
TGTGCCAGCAGTACGGACAGGGGGCCCGGAACTTCACCCCTCCACTTT
>TRBV7-3|TRBJ2-3|TRBD2|-
CASSLVSGRASQGDTQYF
TGTGCCAGCAGCTTAGTGAGCGGGAGGGCCAGCCAGGGAGATACGCAGTATTTT
>TRBV29-1|TRBJ2-3|-|-
CSVGVTDTQYF
TGCAGCGTTGGTGTAACAGATACGCAGTATTTT
>TRBV7-8|TRBJ1-2|-|-
CASSSGVMGYGYTF
TGTGCCAGCAGTTCAGGGGTTATGGGCTATGGCTACACCTTC
>TRBV7-6|TRBJ2-7|TRBD2|-
CASSQGTSGSHYEQYF
TGTGCCAGCAGCCAAGGGACTAGCGGGAGCCACTACGAGCAGTACTTC
>TRBV25-1|TRBJ2-2|-|many
CASSEASGELFF
TGTGCCAGCAGTGAGGCCAGCGGGGAGCTGTTTTTT
>TRBV7-3|TRBJ1-1|-|many
CASSLVGGSGTEAFF
TGTGCCAGCAGCTTAGTCGGAGGGTCGGGCACTGAAGCTTTCTTT
>TRBV5-6|TRBJ2-5|-|many
CASSLYPGMETQYF
TGTGCCAGCAGCTTGTACCCCGGGATGGAGACCCAGTACTTC
>TRBV9|TRBJ1-3|-|many
CASSGQESGNTIYF
TGTGCCAGCAGCGGACAGGAGTCTGGAAACACCATATATTTT
>TRBV27|TRBJ2-6|-|many
CASRGAGANVLTF
TGTGCCAGCAGGGGGGCGGGGGCCAACGTCCTGACTTTC
>TRBV9|TRBJ2-7|-|many
CASSVGPDPSWEQYF
TGTGCCAGCAGCGTAGGGCCGGACCCCTCCTGGGAGCAGTACTTC
>TRBV7-6|TRBJ2-1|-|-
CASSLLGSGTNEQFF
TGTGCCAGCAGCTTATTAGGGAGTGGGACTAATGAGCAGTTCTTC
>TRBV5-1|TRBJ2-5|-|many
CASSLQGQETQYF
TGCGCCAGCAGCTTACAGGGCCAAGAGACCCAGTACTTC